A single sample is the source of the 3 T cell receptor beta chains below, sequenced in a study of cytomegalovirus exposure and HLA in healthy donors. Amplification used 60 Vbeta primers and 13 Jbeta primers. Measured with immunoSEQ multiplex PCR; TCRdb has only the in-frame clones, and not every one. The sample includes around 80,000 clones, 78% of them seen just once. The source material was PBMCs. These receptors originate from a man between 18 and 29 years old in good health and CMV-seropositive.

The CDR3 DNA sequence: TGTGCCAGCAGTGCTCTAAATAGACTAGGGTACTACGAGCAGTACTTC. Protein: CASSALNRLGYYEQYF. This chain links TRBV6-1 with TRBJ2-7; tentative D call: TRBD2 (6 bases). V lost 4 bases and J lost 3, with 19 bases in between. This CDR3 is 16 amino acids long. Germline CDR1 is MNHNS and CDR2 is SASEGT.

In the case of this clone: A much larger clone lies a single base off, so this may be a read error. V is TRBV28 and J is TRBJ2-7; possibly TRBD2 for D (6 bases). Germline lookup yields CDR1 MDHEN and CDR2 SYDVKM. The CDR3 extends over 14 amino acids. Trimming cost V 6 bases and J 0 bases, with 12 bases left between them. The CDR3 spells CASSRDWSSYEQYF. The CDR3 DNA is TGTGCCAGCAGCCGGGACTGGAGCTCCTACGAGCAGTACTTC.

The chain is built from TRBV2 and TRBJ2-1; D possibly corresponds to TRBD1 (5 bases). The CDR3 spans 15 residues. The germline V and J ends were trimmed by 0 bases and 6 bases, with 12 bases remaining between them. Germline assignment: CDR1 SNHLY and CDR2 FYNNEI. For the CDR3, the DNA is TGTGCCAGCAGTGAAGCTAGAGGACACCCCAATGAGCAGTTCTTC. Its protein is CASSEARGHPNEQFF. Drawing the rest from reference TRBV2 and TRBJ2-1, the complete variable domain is EPEVTQTPSHQVTQMGQEVILRCVPISNHLYFYWYRQILGQKVEFLVSFYNNEISEKSEIFDDQFSVERPDGSNFTLKIRSTKLEDSAMYFCASSEARGHPNEQFFGPGTRLTVL.